This TCR beta chain was recovered during a study of blood T cell repertoires in COVID-19. Data came from immunoSEQ multiplex PCR; TCRdb stores just in-frame clones and leaves some out. Counted here are over 140,000 clones, almost 80% occurring once; the ten biggest clones make up 2.5% to 3%. V lost 1 base, J lost 4 bases, and 10 bases lay in between. This CDR3 comprises 15 residues. Germline V gene lookup returns CDR1 SGHTA and CDR2 FQGTGA. The source of this sequence is a woman in her forties or fifties who had recovered from COVID-19. Sequences were obtained from PBMCs or T cells enriched from blood (not recorded which). This chain uses TRBV7-3 with TRBJ1-4, with D possibly being TRBD1 (5 bases). This CDR3 is CASSLNPGRNEKLFF. DNA for the CDR3: TGTGCCAGCAGCTTAAATCCAGGGCGTAATGAAAAACTGTTTTTT. The variable domain in full, completed from reference TRBV7-3 and TRBJ1-4, reads GAGVSQTPSNKVTEKGKYVELRCDPISGHTALYWYRQSLGQGPEFLIYFQGTGAADDSGLPNDRFFAVRPEGSVSTLKIQRTERGDSAVYLCASSLNPGRNEKLFFGSGTQLSVL.